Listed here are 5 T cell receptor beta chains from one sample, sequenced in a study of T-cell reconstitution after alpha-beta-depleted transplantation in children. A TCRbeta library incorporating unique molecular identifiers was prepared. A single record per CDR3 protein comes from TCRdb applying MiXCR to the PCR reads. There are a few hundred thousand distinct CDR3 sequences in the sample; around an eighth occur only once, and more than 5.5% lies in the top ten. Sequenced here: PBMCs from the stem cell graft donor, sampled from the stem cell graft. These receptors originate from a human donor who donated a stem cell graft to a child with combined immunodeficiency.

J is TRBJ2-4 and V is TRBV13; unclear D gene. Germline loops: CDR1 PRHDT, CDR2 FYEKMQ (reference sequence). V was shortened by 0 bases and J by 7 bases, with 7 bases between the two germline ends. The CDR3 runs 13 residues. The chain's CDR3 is CASSLGFRNIQYF. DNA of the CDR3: TGTGCCAGCAGCTTAGGTTTTCGGAACATTCAGTACTTC.

The CDR3 region is CASSLLRQVGNQPQHF. For the CDR3, the DNA is TGTGCCAGCAGCTTATTGAGACAGGTGGGCAATCAGCCCCAGCATTTT. The chain links TRBV7-8 to TRBJ1-5; D is perhaps TRBD1 (6 bases). Trimming shortened V by 2 bases and J by 2 bases, and 13 bases separated the two germline ends. This CDR3 has 16 residues. Germline CDR1 and CDR2: SGHVS and FQNEAQ.

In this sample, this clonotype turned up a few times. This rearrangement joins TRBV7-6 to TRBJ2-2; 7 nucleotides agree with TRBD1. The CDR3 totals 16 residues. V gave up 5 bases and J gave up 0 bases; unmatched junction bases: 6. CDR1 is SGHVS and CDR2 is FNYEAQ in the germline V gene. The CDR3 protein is CASSKRTGSNTGELFF. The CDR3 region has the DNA TGTGCCAGCAGCAAGAGGACAGGCTCGAACACCGGGGAGCTGTTTTTT.

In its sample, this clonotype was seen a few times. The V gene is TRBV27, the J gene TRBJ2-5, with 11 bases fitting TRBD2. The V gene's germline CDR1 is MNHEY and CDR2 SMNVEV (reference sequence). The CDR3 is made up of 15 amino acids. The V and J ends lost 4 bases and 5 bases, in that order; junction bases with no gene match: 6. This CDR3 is CASSSGLAESETQYF. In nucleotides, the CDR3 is TGTGCCAGCAGTTCGGGACTAGCGGAGAGTGAGACCCAGTACTTC.

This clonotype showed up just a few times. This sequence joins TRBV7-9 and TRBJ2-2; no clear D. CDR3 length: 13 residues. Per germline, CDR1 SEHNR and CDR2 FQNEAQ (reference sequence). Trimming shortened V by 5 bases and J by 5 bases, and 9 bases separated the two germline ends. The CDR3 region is CASSPFVTGELFF. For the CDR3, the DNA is TGTGCCAGCAGCCCATTTGTAACCGGGGAGCTGTTTTTT. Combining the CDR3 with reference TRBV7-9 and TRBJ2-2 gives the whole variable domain DTGVSQNPRHKITKRGQNVTFRCDPISEHNRLYWYRQTLGQGPEFLTYFQNEAQLEKSRLLSDRFSAERPKGSFSTLEIQRTEQGDSAMYLCASSPFVTGELFFGEGSRLTVL.